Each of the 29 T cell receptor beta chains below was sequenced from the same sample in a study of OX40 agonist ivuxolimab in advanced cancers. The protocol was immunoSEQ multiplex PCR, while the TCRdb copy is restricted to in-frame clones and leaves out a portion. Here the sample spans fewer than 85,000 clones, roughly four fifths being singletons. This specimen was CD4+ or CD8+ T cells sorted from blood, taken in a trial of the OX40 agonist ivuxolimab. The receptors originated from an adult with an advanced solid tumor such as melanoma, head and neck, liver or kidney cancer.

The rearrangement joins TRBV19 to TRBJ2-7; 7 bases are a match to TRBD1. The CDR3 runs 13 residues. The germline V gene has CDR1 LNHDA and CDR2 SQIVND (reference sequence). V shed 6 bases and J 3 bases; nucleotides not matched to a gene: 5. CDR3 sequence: CASSRTGVYEQYF. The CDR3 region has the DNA TGTGCCAGTAGCAGAACAGGGGTCTACGAGCAGTACTTC.

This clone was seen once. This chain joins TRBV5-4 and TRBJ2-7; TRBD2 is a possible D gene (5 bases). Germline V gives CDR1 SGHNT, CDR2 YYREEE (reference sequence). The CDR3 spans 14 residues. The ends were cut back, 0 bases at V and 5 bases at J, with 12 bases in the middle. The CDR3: CASSLAPGKHEQYF. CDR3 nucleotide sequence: TGTGCCAGCAGCTTGGCCCCGGGGAAACACGAGCAGTACTTC.

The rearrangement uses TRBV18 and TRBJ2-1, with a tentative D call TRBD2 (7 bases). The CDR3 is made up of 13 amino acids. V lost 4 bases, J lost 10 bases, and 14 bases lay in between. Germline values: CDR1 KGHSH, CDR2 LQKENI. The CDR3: CASSLGGAREQFF. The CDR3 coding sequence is TGTGCCAGCTCACTTGGGGGGGCACGGGAGCAGTTCTTC. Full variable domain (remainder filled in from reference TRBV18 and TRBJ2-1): NAGVMQNPRHLVRRRGQEARLRCSPMKGHSHVYWYRQLPEEGLKFMVYLQKENIIDESGMPKERFSAEFPKEGPSILRIQQVVRGDSAAYFCASSLGGAREQFFGPGTRLTVL.

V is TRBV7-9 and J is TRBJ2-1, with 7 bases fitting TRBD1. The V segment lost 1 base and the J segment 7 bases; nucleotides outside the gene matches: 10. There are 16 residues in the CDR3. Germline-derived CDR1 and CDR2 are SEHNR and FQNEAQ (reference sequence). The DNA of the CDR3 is TGTGCCAGCAGCTTAGGGAACAGGGGCGAGGAAAATGAGCAGTTCTTC. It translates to CASSLGNRGEENEQFF.

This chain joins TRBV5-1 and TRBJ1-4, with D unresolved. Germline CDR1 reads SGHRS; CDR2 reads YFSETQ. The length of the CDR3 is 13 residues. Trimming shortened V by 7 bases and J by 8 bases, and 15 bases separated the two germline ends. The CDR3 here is CASGDTFSEKLFF. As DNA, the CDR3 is TGCGCCAGCGGAGACACATTCAGCGAAAAACTGTTTTTT.

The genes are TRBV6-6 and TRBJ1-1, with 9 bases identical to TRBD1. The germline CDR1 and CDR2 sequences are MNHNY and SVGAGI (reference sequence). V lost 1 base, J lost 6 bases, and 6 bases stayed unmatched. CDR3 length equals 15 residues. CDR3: CASSYFTQGAAEAFF. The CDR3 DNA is TGTGCCAGCAGTTACTTTACACAGGGGGCGGCTGAAGCTTTCTTT.

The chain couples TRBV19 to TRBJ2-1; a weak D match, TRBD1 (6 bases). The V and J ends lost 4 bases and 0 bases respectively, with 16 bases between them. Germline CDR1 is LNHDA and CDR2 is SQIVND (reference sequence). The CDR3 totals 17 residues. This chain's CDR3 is CASSTSQGIPSYNEQFF. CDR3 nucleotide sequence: TGTGCCAGTAGTACATCCCAGGGGATCCCCTCCTACAATGAGCAGTTCTTC. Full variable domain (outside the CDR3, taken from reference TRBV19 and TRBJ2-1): DGGITQSPKYLFRKEGQNVTLSCEQNLNHDAMYWYRQDPGQGLRLIYYSQIVNDFQKGDIAEGYSVSREKKESFPLTVTSAQKNPTAFYLCASSTSQGIPSYNEQFFGPGTRLTVL.

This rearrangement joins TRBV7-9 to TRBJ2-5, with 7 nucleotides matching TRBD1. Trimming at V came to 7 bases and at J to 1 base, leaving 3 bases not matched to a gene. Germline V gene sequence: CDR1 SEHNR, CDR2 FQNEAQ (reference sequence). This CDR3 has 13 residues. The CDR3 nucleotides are TGTGCCAGCAACTCAGGGGGCCAAGAGACCCAGTACTTC. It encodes CASNSGGQETQYF.

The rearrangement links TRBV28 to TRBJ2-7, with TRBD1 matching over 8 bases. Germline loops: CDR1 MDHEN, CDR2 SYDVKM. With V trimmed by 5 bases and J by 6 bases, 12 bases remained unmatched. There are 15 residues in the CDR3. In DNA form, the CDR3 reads TGTGCCAGCAGTCCGCTCGAGACAGGGGACGGCGAGCAGTACTTC. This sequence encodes CASSPLETGDGEQYF.

CDR3 residues: CARDTLNTEAFF. For the CDR3, the DNA is TGTGCCAGGGACACCCTGAACACTGAAGCTTTCTTT. The J gene is TRBJ1-1, the V gene TRBV30; possible D gene TRBD1, 6 bases. This CDR3 has 12 residues. With 8 bases removed from V and 0 bases from J, the gap between germline ends came to 10 bases. CDR1 is GTSNPN, CDR2 SVGIG, per germline (reference sequence).

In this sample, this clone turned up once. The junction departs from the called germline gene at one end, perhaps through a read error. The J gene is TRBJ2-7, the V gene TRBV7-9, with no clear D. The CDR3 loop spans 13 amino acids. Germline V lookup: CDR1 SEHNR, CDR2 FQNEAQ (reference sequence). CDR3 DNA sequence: TGTGCTAGCAGCTCAGGTCCTTCCTACGAGCAGTACTTC. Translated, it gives CASSSGPSYEQYF.

The CDR3: CASRPTGIPETQYF. The DNA of the CDR3 is TGTGCCAGCAGACCGACAGGGATTCCAGAGACCCAGTACTTC. V gene TRBV28 combines with J gene TRBJ2-5; TRBD1 matches 7 bases. Germline CDR1 MDHEN, CDR2 SYDVKM. Trimming took 6 bases from V and 4 from J; bases not matched to a gene: 8. The CDR3 contains 14 residues.

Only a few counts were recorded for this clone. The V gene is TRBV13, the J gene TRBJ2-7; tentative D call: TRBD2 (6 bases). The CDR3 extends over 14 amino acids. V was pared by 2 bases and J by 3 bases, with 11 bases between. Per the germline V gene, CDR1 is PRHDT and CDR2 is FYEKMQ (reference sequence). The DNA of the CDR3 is TGTGCCAGCAGCTTATGGAGGGACCGCTACGAGCAGTACTTC. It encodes CASSLWRDRYEQYF. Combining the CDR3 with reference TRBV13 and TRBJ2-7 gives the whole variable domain AAGVIQSPRHLIKEKRETATLKCYPIPRHDTVYWYQQGPGQDPQFLISFYEKMQSDKGSIPDRFSAQQFSDYHSELNMSSLELGDSALYFCASSLWRDRYEQYFGPGTRLTVT.

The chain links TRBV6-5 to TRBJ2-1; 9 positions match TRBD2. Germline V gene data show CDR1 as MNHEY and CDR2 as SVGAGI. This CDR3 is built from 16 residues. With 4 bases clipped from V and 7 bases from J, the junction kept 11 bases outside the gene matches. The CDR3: CASSSSLAGARNEQFF. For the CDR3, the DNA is TGTGCCAGCAGTTCTTCTTTAGCGGGAGCGAGGAATGAGCAGTTCTTC.

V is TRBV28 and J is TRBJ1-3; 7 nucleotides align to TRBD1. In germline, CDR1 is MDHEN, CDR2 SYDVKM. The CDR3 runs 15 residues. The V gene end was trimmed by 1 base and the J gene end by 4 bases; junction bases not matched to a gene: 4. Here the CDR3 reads CASSLSTGYGNTIYF. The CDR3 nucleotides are TGTGCCAGCAGTTTATCGACAGGGTACGGAAACACCATATATTTT. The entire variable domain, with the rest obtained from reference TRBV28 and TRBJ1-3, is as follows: DVKVTQSSRYLVKRTGEKVFLECVQDMDHENMFWYRQDPGLGLRLIYFSYDVKMKEKGDIPEGYSVSREKKERFSLILESASTNQTSMYLCASSLSTGYGNTIYFGEGSWLTVV.

The CDR3 protein is CASSSRGLAEETQYF. The CDR3 bases are TGTGCCAGCTCATCTCGGGGCCTAGCGGAAGAGACCCAGTACTTC. The chain couples TRBV18 to TRBJ2-5, with 7 positions matching TRBD2. The CDR3 has 15 residues. Losses at the gene ends were 5 bases for V and 3 bases for J; bases not matched to a gene: 9. From germline, CDR1 is KGHSH and CDR2 LQKENI.

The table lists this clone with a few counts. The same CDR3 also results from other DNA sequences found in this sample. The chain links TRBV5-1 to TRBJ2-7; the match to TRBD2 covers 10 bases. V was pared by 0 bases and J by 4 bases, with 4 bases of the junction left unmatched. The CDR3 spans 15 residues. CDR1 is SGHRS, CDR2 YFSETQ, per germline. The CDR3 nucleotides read TGCGCCAGCAGCTTGGAGGCTAGCGGGGGATACGAGCAGTACTTC. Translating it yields CASSLEASGGYEQYF.

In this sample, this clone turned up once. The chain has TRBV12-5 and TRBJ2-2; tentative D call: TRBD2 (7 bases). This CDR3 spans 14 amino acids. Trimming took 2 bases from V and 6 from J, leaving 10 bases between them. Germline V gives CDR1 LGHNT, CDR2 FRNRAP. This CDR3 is CASGLTGRAGELFF. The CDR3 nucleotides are TGTGCTAGTGGTTTGACAGGGAGGGCCGGGGAGCTGTTTTTT.

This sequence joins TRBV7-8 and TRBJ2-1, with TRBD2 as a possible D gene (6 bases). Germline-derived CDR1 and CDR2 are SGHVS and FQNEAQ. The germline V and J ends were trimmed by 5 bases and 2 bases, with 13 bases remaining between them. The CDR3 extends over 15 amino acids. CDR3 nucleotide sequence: TGTGCCAGCAGCCACCGGGACTCCGCCTACAATGAGCAGTTCTTC. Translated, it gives CASSHRDSAYNEQFF.

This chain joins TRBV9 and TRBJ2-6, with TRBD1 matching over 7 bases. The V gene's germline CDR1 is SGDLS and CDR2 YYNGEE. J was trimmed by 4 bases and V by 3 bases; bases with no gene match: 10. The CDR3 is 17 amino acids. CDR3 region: CASSARFDRAGANVLTF. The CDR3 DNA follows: TGTGCCAGCAGCGCCAGATTTGACAGGGCCGGGGCCAACGTCCTGACTTTC.

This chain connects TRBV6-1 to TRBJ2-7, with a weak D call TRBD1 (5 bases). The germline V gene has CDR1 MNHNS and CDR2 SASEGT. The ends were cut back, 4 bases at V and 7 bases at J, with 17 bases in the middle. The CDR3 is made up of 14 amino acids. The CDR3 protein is CASSGGPERREQYF. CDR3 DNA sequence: TGTGCCAGCAGTGGGGGCCCGGAAAGACGAGAGCAGTACTTC.

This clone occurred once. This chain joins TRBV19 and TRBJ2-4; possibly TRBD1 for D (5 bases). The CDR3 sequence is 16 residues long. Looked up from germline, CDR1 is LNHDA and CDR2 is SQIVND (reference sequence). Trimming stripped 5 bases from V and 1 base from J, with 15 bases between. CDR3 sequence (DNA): TGTGCCAGTAGTGGGTCCAGGGAAGGGGCCAAAAACATTCAGTACTTC. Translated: CASSGSREGAKNIQYF.

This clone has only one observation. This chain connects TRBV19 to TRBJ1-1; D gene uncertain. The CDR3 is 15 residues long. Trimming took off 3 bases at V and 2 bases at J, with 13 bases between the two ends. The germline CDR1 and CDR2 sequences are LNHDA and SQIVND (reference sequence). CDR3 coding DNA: TGTGCCAGTAGTATTCAAACCGGGAGAAACACTGAAGCTTTCTTT. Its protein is CASSIQTGRNTEAFF.

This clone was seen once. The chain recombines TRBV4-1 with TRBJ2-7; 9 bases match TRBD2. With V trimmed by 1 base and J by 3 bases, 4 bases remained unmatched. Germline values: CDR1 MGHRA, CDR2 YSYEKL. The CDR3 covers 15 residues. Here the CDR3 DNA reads TGCGCCAGCAGCCAAGTGGCTAGCGGGGTCTACGAGCAGTACTTC. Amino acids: CASSQVASGVYEQYF.

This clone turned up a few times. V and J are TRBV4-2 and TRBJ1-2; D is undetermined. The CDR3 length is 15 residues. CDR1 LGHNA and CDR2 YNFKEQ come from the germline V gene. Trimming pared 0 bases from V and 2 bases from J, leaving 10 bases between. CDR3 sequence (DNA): TGTGCCAGCAGCCAAGATAATATGGCGAACTATGGCTACACCTTC. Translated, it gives CASSQDNMANYGYTF.

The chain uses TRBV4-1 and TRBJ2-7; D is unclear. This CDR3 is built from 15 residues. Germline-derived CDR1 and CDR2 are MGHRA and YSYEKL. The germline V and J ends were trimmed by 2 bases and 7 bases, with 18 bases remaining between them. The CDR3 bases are TGCGCCAGCAGCCAATCCGAGGCTTACCCTAAGGAGCAGTACTTC. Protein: CASSQSEAYPKEQYF.

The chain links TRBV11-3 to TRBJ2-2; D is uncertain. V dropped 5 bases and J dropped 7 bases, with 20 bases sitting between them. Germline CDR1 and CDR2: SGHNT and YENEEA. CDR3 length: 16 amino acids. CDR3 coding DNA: TGTGCCAGCAGCCCGGGCTTGGCATTTGTAGGCGGGGAGCTGTTTTTT. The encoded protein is CASSPGLAFVGGELFF.

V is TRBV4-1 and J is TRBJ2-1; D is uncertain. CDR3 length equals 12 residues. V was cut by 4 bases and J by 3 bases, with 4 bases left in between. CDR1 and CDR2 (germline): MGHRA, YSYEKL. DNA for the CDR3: TGCGCCAGCAGCCGGGACTACAATGAGCAGTTCTTC. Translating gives CASSRDYNEQFF.

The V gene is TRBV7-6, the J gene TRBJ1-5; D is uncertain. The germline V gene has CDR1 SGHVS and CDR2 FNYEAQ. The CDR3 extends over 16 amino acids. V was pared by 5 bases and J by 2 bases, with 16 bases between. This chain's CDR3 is CASSPGRAGGNQPQHF. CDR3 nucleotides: TGTGCCAGCAGCCCCGGACGGGCCGGAGGCAATCAGCCCCAGCATTTT.